Below are 28 T cell receptor beta chains sequenced from a single sample in a study of T cell responses to AZD1222 COVID-19 vaccine. Profiling relied on immunoSEQ multiplex PCR, and the TCRdb table lists in-frame clones only, not all of them. The table has 100,000 to 150,000 clones, approximately 90% seen once. Sequencing was performed on peripheral blood, taken 28 days after the second AZD1222 dose. Source of these receptors: an adult who received the AZD1222 COVID-19 vaccine.

As DNA, the CDR3 is TGTGCCAGCAGCCAAGTGTTTCGGACTAGCGGGAAGTACGAGCAGTACTTC. Residues: CASSQVFRTSGKYEQYF. The rearrangement joins TRBV3-1 (or the pseudogene TRBV3-2) to TRBJ2-7; 12 bases match TRBD2. J was trimmed by 4 bases and V by 1 base; bases with no gene match: 8. This CDR3 has 17 residues. The germline V gene has CDR1 LGHDT and CDR2 YNNKEL (reference sequence).

The chain links TRBV5-8 to TRBJ2-1; 9 bases are a match to TRBD2. CDR3 length: 16 amino acids. J gave up 0 bases and V 1 base, and 2 bases lay outside the gene matches. Germline CDR1 and CDR2: SGHTS and YDEGEE. The CDR3 sequence: CASSLRSGSSYNEQFF. The CDR3 bases are TGTGCCAGCAGCTTGCGTAGCGGGAGCTCCTACAATGAGCAGTTCTTC.

The rearrangement links TRBV27 to TRBJ2-1; D unclear. The CDR3 spans 17 residues. Germline lookup yields CDR1 MNHEY and CDR2 SMNVEV (reference sequence). Trimming shortened V by 6 bases and J by 4 bases, and 22 bases separated the two germline ends. The DNA for the CDR3 is TGTGCCAGCAGCCCCTCCATTGGGGAATTAATTTACAATGAGCAGTTCTTC. It is translated as CASSPSIGELIYNEQFF.

The rearrangement links TRBV4-2 to TRBJ1-1, with 7 bases fitting TRBD1. Germline trimming cut 0 bases from V and 5 bases from J; bases unmatched to any gene: 15. The V gene's germline CDR1 is LGHNA and CDR2 YNFKEQ. This CDR3 has 18 residues. The CDR3 nucleotides are TGTGCCAGCAGCCAAGATGTCACCAACAGGGGTAGGGGGACTGAAGCTTTCTTT. Translation: CASSQDVTNRGRGTEAFF.

The gene calls are TRBV19 and TRBJ1-2, with 7 bases fitting TRBD1. This CDR3 spans 14 amino acids. Germline V gene sequence: CDR1 LNHDA, CDR2 SQIVND (reference sequence). V lost 5 bases and J lost 8; bases outside the gene matches: 11. CDR3 nucleotide sequence: TGTGCCAGTAGTCTCGCCGGGACAGAGGACGGCTACACCTTC. Protein product: CASSLAGTEDGYTF.

This clone was recorded only once. The V gene is TRBV6-5, the J gene TRBJ2-1; the D gene is possibly TRBD2 (6 bases). The CDR3 runs to 14 residues. Germline values: CDR1 MNHEY, CDR2 SVGAGI. Trimming removed 8 bases from V and 6 bases from J, with 17 bases in between. CDR3 bases: TGTGCCAGCGGTCGGGACTCCACTTCCAATGAGCAGTTCTTC. Its translation: CASGRDSTSNEQFF.

This chain joins TRBV18 and TRBJ1-2, with D tentatively TRBD1 (5 bases). The length of the CDR3 is 13 residues. The germline V and J ends were trimmed by 4 bases and 8 bases, with 14 bases remaining between them. Germline V lookup: CDR1 KGHSH, CDR2 LQKENI. CDR3 protein: CASSLKRGAGYTF. CDR3 nucleotide sequence: TGTGCCAGCTCACTGAAGAGAGGGGCGGGCTACACCTTC.

This rearrangement joins TRBV27 to TRBJ2-1; a weak D match, TRBD2 (5 bases). The CDR3 has 15 amino acids. The germline V gene has CDR1 MNHEY and CDR2 SMNVEV (reference sequence). Deletions cut 2 bases from V and 4 bases from J, with 12 bases between. The DNA for the CDR3 is TGTGCCAGCAGTTTAGGGCTAGCAGATTACAATGAGCAGTTCTTC. It specifies CASSLGLADYNEQFF.

The genes are TRBV9 and TRBJ2-1; TRBD1 aligns across 7 bases. Losses at the gene ends were 6 bases for V and 0 bases for J; bases not matched to a gene: 3. This CDR3 comprises 14 residues. Germline CDR1 is SGDLS and CDR2 is YYNGEE. For the CDR3, the DNA is TGTGCCAGCAACGACAGGGACTCCTACAATGAGCAGTTCTTC. This gives the protein CASNDRDSYNEQFF.

V usage is TRBV9 and J usage is TRBJ2-2, with D unresolved. CDR1 and CDR2 from the germline V gene are SGDLS and YYNGEE. CDR3 length: 16 residues. V shed 1 base and J shed 2 bases, with 12 bases lying between them. As DNA, the CDR3 is TGTGCCAGCAGCGTATCATCAAAGGGAAACACCGGGGAGCTGTTTTTT. Amino acid sequence: CASSVSSKGNTGELFF.

The chain is built from TRBV7-8 and TRBJ1-2; unclear D gene. CDR1 and CDR2 from the germline V gene are SGHVS and FQNEAQ. The CDR3 length is 13 residues. V shed 2 bases and J shed 6 bases, with 10 bases lying between them. CDR3 bases: TGTGCCAGCAGCTTACGGTTAAGAGATGGCTACACCTTC. It encodes CASSLRLRDGYTF.

The chain employs TRBV7-9 and TRBJ2-1; D is undetermined. This CDR3 is built from 12 residues. Trimming took off 5 bases at V and 6 bases at J, with 8 bases between the two ends. CDR1 is SEHNR, CDR2 FQNEAQ, per germline (reference sequence). CDR3 DNA sequence: TGTGCCAGCAGCCGGCCCGCCAATGAGCAGTTCTTC. Translating gives CASSRPANEQFF.

The genes are TRBV6-2 or TRBV6-3 and TRBJ2-7, with D tentatively TRBD1 or TRBD2 (5 bases each). The CDR3 covers 14 residues. Germline assignment: CDR1 MNHEY and CDR2 SVGEGT. Trimming removed 4 bases at V and 3 bases at J, with 13 bases between. CDR3 sequence reads: CASSSLGDLYEQYF. The CDR3 DNA reads TGTGCCAGCAGTTCTTTGGGGGACCTCTACGAGCAGTACTTC.

This clone appeared a few times. The chain couples TRBV6-1 to TRBJ1-1; TRBD1 matches 8 bases. The trim removed 1 base at V and 3 bases at J, leaving 13 bases unmatched. There are 18 residues in the CDR3. Germline assignment: CDR1 MNHNS and CDR2 SASEGT. DNA of the CDR3: TGTGCCAGCAGTGAAGACGAGTCCGGGACAGGATGGTACACTGAAGCTTTCTTT. This codes for CASSEDESGTGWYTEAFF.

This clone showed up just once. The rearrangement uses TRBV15 and TRBJ2-7; 13 bases are shared with TRBD2. The V and J ends lost 0 bases and 6 bases, in that order; junction bases with no gene match: 8. The CDR3 spans 17 residues. CDR1 is LNHNV and CDR2 is YYDKDF in the germline V gene (reference sequence). Written as DNA, the CDR3 is TGTGCCACCAGCAGAGATGTTATCGGACTAGCGGGAGTCGAGCAGTACTTC. It specifies CATSRDVIGLAGVEQYF. Based on the CDR3 plus reference TRBV15 and TRBJ2-7, the full variable domain is DAMVIQNPRYQVTQFGKPVTLSCSQTLNHNVMYWYQQKSSQAPKLLFHYYDKDFNNEADTPDNFQSRRPNTSFCFLDIRSPGLGDTAMYLCATSRDVIGLAGVEQYFGPGTRLTVT.

This chain's CDR3 is CASSPDRGSYNSPLHF. As DNA, the CDR3 is TGTGCCAGTAGCCCTGACAGGGGCTCCTATAATTCACCCCTCCACTTT. The chain recombines TRBV19 with TRBJ1-6; 8 positions agree with TRBD1. After removal of 6 bases from V and 0 bases from J, the junction contained 4 bases not matched to a gene. Germline CDR1 and CDR2: LNHDA and SQIVND (reference sequence). This CDR3 has 16 residues.

The V gene is TRBV30, the J gene TRBJ2-1; D is perhaps TRBD2 (6 bases). The V gene lost 4 bases and the J gene lost 0 bases, with 13 bases spanning the gap. Germline V gives CDR1 GTSNPN, CDR2 SVGIG (reference sequence). This CDR3 is 15 amino acids long. The CDR3, as DNA: TGTGCCTGGACTGGCGGGACGAGCTCCTACAATGAGCAGTTCTTC. Residues: CAWTGGTSSYNEQFF.

This clone showed up just a few times. The chain links TRBV7-9 to TRBJ2-5; tentatively, D is TRBD1 (5 bases). The V gene lost 2 bases and the J gene lost 5 bases, with 24 bases spanning the gap. The CDR3 totals 18 residues. CDR1 and CDR2 from the germline V gene are SEHNR and FQNEAQ (reference sequence). The CDR3 here is CASSLYWTYQGRAETQYF. The CDR3 bases are TGTGCCAGCAGCTTATACTGGACATATCAGGGTCGGGCGGAGACCCAGTACTTC. Drawing the rest from reference TRBV7-9 and TRBJ2-5, the complete variable domain is DTGVSQNPRHKITKRGQNVTFRCDPISEHNRLYWYRQTLGQGPEFLTYFQNEAQLEKSRLLSDRFSAERPKGSFSTLEIQRTEQGDSAMYLCASSLYWTYQGRAETQYFGPGTRLLVL.

The genes are TRBV7-6 and TRBJ2-5; 8 bases line up with TRBD1. CDR1 SGHVS and CDR2 FNYEAQ come from the germline V gene. This CDR3 is built from 12 residues. The V gene end was trimmed by 0 bases and the J gene end by 9 bases; junction bases not matched to a gene: 0. The CDR3 coding sequence is TGTGCCAGCAGCTTAGCGGGACAGGCCCAGTACTTC. It codes for CASSLAGQAQYF. Together with reference TRBV7-6 and TRBJ2-5, the CDR3 gives the full variable domain: GAGVSQSPRYKVTKRGQDVALRCDPISGHVSLYWYRQALGQGPEFLTYFNYEAQQDKSGLPNDRFSAERPEGSISTLTIQRTEQRDSAMYRCASSLAGQAQYFGPGTRLLVL.

This chain joins TRBV25-1 and TRBJ1-1; D is undetermined. V shed 0 bases and J shed 4 bases, with 12 bases lying between them. This CDR3 contains 15 residues. In germline, CDR1 is MGHDK, CDR2 SYGVNS. CDR3 sequence reads: CASSEYRGVRTEAFF. The CDR3 DNA is TGTGCCAGCAGTGAATATCGGGGTGTTCGCACTGAAGCTTTCTTT.

The chain employs TRBV28 and TRBJ1-5, with D unresolved. In germline, CDR1 is MDHEN, CDR2 SYDVKM. CDR3 length: 12 amino acids. V lost 7 bases, J lost 7 bases, and 11 bases lay in between. The CDR3 nucleotides read TGTGCCAGCACCGCCCGGGGACAGCCCCAGCATTTT. As protein: CASTARGQPQHF.

This chain joins TRBV9 and TRBJ1-2; D remains unclear. Germline CDR1 is SGDLS and CDR2 is YYNGEE. Trimming left V 7 bases short and J 6 bases short, with 16 bases between. The CDR3 totals 13 residues. The CDR3, as DNA: TGTGCCAGCGGACGGGAGTGGGTGGATGGCTACACCTTC. Amino acids: CASGREWVDGYTF. Filled out from reference TRBV9 and TRBJ1-2, the complete variable domain reads DSGVTQTPKHLITATGQRVTLRCSPRSGDLSVYWYQQSLDQGLQFLIQYYNGEERAKGNILERFSAQQFPDLHSELNLSSLELGDSALYFCASGREWVDGYTFGSGTRLTVV.

J is TRBJ2-7 and V is TRBV20-1; D is uncertain. CDR1 and CDR2 (germline): DFQATT, SNEGSKA (reference sequence). Deletions cut 8 bases from V and 4 bases from J, with 12 bases between. This CDR3 has 11 residues. CDR3 sequence reads: CSSRTDYEQYF. DNA of the CDR3: TGCAGTTCACGGACGGATTACGAGCAGTACTTC.

V and J are TRBV19 and TRBJ1-4; TRBD1 matches 10 bases. This CDR3 contains 14 residues. The germline V gene encodes CDR1 LNHDA and CDR2 SQIVND (reference sequence). J gave up 5 bases and V 6 bases, and 3 bases lay outside the gene matches. The DNA for the CDR3 is TGTGCCAGTAGGACAGGGGGCCTGAATGAAAAACTGTTTTTT. Encoded protein: CASRTGGLNEKLFF.

The V gene is TRBV29-1, the J gene TRBJ1-2; D possibly corresponds to TRBD1 (6 bases). Looked up from germline, CDR1 is SQVTM and CDR2 is ANQGSEA. The CDR3 has 13 residues. V gave up 4 bases and J gave up 4 bases, with 13 bases separating them. CDR3 DNA sequence: TGCAGCGTTGGGGCCCCAGGGGTCTATGGCTACACCTTC. This encodes CSVGAPGVYGYTF. Together with reference TRBV29-1 and TRBJ1-2, the CDR3 gives the full variable domain: SAVISQKPSRDICQRGTSLTIQCQVDSQVTMMFWYRQQPGQSLTLIATANQGSEATYESGFVIDKFPISRPNLTFSTLTVSNMSPEDSSIYLCSVGAPGVYGYTFGSGTRLTVV.

The chain combines TRBV20-1 with TRBJ1-4; 7 bases line up with TRBD1. This CDR3 has 13 residues. In germline, CDR1 is DFQATT, CDR2 SNEGSKA (reference sequence). After removal of 3 bases from V and 11 bases from J, the junction contained 9 bases not matched to a gene. The CDR3 here is CSASPGEGAKLFF. The CDR3 DNA sequence: TGCAGTGCTAGTCCCGGGGAGGGGGCGAAACTGTTTTTT.

This clone was observed a single time. This chain uses TRBV19 with TRBJ2-2; TRBD1 aligns across 11 bases. The germline gives CDR1 LNHDA, CDR2 SQIVND (reference sequence). V gave up 3 bases and J gave up 0 bases; unmatched junction bases: 0. CDR3 size: 16 residues. The CDR3 bases are TGTGCCAGTAGTATGGGACAGGGGGCGAACACCGGGGAGCTGTTTTTT. Translated: CASSMGQGANTGELFF.

This clone came up a few times. The chain links TRBV6-5 to TRBJ2-7, with D tentatively TRBD2 (6 bases). V gave up 5 bases and J gave up 3 bases, with 14 bases separating them. The CDR3 is made up of 14 amino acids. Germline V lookup: CDR1 MNHEY, CDR2 SVGAGI. In DNA, the CDR3 is TGTGCCAGCAGTAAACTAACGGGGGACTACGAGCAGTACTTC. This sequence encodes CASSKLTGDYEQYF.